The sequence of this T cell receptor (beta chain) was determined in a study of siplizumab effects on memory and regulatory T cells. At the level of the study: Paired setups tested mixed lymphocyte reactions with approximately 1.1 ug/mL siplizumab or no drug.

Note on this clone: Its specificity is not known.

Researchers maintained the mixed lymphocyte reaction cells in coculture at 37°C for five to six days. TCRdb keeps only in-frame clones here, not all; method: immunoSEQ multiplex PCR. The repertoire consists of about a thousand clones, with approximately 72% occurring once and the leading ten covering around an eighth. CDR1 and CDR2 from the germline V gene are LNHDA and SQIVND (reference sequence). The CDR3 runs to 13 residues. V was trimmed by 7 bases and J by 5 bases, leaving 14 bases between them. The TCR sequence derives from a human donor in good health; the cells came from an allogeneic mixed lymphocyte reaction. The chain combines TRBV19 with TRBJ1-2, with D hard to call. Sequencing was performed on CFSE-low (dividing) CD8+ T cells sorted from an allogeneic mixed lymphocyte reaction. CDR3: CASTKADPYGYTF. For the CDR3, the DNA is TGTGCCAGTACTAAAGCGGACCCTTATGGCTACACCTTC.